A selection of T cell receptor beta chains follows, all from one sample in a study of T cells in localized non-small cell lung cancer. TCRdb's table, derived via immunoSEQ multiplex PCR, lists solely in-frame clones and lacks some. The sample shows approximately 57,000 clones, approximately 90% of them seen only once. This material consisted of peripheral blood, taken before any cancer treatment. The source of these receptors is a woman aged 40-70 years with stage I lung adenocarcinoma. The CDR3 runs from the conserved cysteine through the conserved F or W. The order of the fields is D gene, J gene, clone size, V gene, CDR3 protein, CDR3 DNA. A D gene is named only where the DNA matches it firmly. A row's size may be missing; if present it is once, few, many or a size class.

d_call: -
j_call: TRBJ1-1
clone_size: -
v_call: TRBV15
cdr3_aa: CATSREWGNTEAFF
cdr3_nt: TGTGCCACCAGCAGAGAGTGGGGGAACACTGAAGCTTTCTTT

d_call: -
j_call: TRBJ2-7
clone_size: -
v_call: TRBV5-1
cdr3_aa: CASSSPRDINEQYF
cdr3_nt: TGCGCCAGCAGCTCTCCGCGGGATATCAACGAGCAGTACTTC

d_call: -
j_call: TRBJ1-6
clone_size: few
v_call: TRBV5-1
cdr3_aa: CASSSPPGSPLHF
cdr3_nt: TGCGCCAGCAGCTCCCCCCCAGGATCACCCCTCCACTTT

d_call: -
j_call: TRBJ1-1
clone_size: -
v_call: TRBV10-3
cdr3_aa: CAGRSSSYTEAFF
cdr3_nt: TGTGCCGGTCGGTCGTCAAGCTACACTGAGGCTTTCTTT

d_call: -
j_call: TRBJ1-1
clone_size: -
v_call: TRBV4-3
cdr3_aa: CASSRTGNTEAFF
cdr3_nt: TGCGCCAGCAGCCGTACAGGGAATACTGAAGCTTTCTTT

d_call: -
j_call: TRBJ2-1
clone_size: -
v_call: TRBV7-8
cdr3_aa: CASSSGLGGRSMDEQFF
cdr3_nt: TGTGCCAGCAGCTCGGGGCTCGGGGGCCGGTCAATGGATGAGCAGTTCTTC

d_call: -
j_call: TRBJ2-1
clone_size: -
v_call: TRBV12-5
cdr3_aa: CASGLRPGSDEQFF
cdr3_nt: TGTGCTAGTGGTTTAAGACCAGGGTCGGATGAGCAGTTCTTC

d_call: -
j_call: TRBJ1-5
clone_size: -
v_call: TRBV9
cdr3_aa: CASSVGSGDQPQHF
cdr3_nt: TGTGCCAGCAGCGTAGGGTCAGGGGATCAGCCCCAGCATTTT

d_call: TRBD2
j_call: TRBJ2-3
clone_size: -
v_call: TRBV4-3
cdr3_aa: CASSQARGGADTQYF
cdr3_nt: TGCGCCAGCAGCCAAGCGCGGGGGGGGGCAGATACGCAGTATTTT

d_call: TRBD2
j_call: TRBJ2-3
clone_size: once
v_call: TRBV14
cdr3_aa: CASSQDWLAGGRETDTQYF
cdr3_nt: TGTGCCAGCAGCCAAGATTGGCTAGCGGGGGGCCGGGAGACAGATACGCAGTATTTT

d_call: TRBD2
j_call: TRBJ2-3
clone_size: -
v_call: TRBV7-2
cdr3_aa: CASSLELAGEGTQYF
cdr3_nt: TGTGCCAGCAGCTTAGAACTAGCGGGGGAAGGTACGCAGTATTTT

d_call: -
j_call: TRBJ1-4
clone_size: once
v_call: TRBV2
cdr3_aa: CASSLKAGLEKLFF
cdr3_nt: TGTGCCAGCAGTCTAAAGGCAGGGCTGGAAAAACTGTTTTTT

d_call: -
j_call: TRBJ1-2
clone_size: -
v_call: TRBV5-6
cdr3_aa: CASSLDVNYGYTF
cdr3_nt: TGTGCCAGCAGCTTGGACGTCAACTATGGCTACACCTTC

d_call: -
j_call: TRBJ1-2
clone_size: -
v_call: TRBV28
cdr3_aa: CASRHGTYGYTF
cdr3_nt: TGTGCCAGCAGGCACGGGACCTATGGCTACACCTTC

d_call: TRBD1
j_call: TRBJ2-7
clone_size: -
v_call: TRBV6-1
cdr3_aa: CASSENFGTGGYEQYF
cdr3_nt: TGTGCCAGCAGTGAGAATTTCGGGACAGGGGGCTACGAGCAGTACTTC

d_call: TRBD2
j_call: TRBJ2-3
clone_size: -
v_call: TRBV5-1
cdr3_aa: CASSKLAGVPDTQYF
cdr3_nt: TGCGCCAGCAGCAAACTAGCGGGGGTCCCAGATACGCAGTATTTT

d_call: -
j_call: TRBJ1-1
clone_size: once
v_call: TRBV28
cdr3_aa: CASSLDRSAGNAMNTEAFF
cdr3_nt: TGTGCCAGCAGTTTAGATAGGTCCGCGGGAAATGCGATGAACACTGAAGCTTTCTTT

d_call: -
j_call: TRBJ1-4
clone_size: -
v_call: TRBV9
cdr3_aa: CASSVQGANEKLFF
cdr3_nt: TGTGCCAGCAGCGTACAGGGTGCTAATGAAAAACTGTTTTTT

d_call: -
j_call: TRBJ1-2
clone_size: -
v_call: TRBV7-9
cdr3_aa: CASSLEGTNYGYTF
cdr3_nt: TGTGCCAGCAGCTTAGAAGGGACGAACTATGGCTACACCTTC

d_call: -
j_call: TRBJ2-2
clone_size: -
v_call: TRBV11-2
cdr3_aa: CASSLAGNARGELFF
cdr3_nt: TGTGCCAGCAGCTTAGCCGGGAACGCCCGGGGGGAGCTGTTTTTT

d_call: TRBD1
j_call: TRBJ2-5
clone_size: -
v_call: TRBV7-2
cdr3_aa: CASSSRMRGQGRETQYF
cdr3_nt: TGTGCCAGCAGTTCTCGCATGAGGGGACAGGGTCGGGAGACCCAGTACTTC

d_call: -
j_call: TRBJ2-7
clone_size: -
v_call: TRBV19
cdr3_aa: CASSDRINEQYF
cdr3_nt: TGTGCCAGTAGTGACAGGATCAACGAGCAGTACTTC

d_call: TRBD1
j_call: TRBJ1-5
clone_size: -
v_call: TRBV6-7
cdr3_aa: CASPRGNRGVYSNQPQHF
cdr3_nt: TGTGCCAGCCCCCGAGGAAACAGGGGCGTATATAGCAATCAGCCCCAGCATTTT

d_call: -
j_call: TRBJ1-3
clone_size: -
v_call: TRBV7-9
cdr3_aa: CASSSREGNTIYF
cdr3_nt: TGTGCCAGCAGTAGCAGGGAGGGAAACACCATATATTTT

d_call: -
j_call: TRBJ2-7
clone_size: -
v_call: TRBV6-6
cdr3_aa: CASSYFFTEMQYF
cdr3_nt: TGTGCCAGCAGTTACTTTTTCACGGAGATGCAGTACTTC

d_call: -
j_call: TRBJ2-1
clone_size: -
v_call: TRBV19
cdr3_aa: CASSTGPNNEQFF
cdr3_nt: TGTGCCAGTAGTACCGGGCCTAACAATGAGCAGTTCTTC

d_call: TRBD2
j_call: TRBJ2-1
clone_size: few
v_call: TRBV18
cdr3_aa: CASSPRTSGAIPNEQFF
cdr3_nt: TGTGCCAGCTCACCAAGGACTAGCGGGGCGATACCCAATGAGCAGTTCTTC

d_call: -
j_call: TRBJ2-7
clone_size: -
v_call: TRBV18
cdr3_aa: CASSRGRTYEQYF
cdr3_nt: TGTGCCAGCTCGCGGGGACGGACCTACGAGCAGTACTTC

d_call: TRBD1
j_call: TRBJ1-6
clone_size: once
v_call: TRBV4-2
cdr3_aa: CASSRSGQGDSPLHF
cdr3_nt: TGTGCCAGCAGCCGATCAGGACAGGGCGATTCACCCCTCCACTTT

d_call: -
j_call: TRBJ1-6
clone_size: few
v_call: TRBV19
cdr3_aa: CASRLVDSPLHF
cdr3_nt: TGTGCCAGCCGCCTGGTGGATTCACCCCTCCACTTT

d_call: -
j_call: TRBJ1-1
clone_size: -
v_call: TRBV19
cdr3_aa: CASTMRGRPPNTEAFF
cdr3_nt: TGTGCCAGTACCATGAGAGGGAGGCCGCCGAACACTGAAGCTTTCTTT

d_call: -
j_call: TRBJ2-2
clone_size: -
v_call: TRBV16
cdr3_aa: CASSQLGGNTGELFF
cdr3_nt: TGTGCCAGCAGCCAATTGGGAGGCAACACCGGGGAGCTGTTTTTT

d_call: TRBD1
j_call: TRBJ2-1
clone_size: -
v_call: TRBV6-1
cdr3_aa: CASSGQGNYNEQFF
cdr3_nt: TGTGCCAGCAGTGGACAGGGGAACTACAATGAGCAGTTCTTC

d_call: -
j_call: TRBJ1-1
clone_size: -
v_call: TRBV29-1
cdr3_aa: CSVRGARNTEAFF
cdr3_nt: TGCAGCGTTCGGGGGGCACGGAACACTGAAGCTTTCTTT

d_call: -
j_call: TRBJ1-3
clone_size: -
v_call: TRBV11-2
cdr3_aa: CAGGVLSGNTIYF
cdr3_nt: TGTGCCGGGGGGGTCTTAAGTGGAAACACCATATATTTT

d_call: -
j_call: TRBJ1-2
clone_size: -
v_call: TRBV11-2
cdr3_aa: CASSLGSSANYGYTF
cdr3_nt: TGTGCCAGCAGCTTAGGGAGCAGTGCTAACTATGGCTACACCTTC

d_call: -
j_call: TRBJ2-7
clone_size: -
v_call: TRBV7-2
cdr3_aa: CASSSPTVLSYEQYF
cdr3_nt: TGTGCCAGCAGCTCGCCGACAGTACTCTCCTACGAGCAGTACTTC

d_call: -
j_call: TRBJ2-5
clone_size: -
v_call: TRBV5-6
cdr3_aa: CASSSEGQETQYF
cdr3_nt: TGTGCCAGCAGCTCAGAAGGCCAAGAGACCCAGTACTTC

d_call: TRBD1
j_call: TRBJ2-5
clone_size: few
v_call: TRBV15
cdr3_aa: CATSRDRVGETQYF
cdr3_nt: TGTGCCACCAGCAGGGACAGGGTGGGAGAGACCCAGTACTTC

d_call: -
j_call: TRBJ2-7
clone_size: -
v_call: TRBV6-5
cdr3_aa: CASTLGTYEQYF
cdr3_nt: TGTGCCAGCACCCTCGGCACTTACGAGCAGTACTTC

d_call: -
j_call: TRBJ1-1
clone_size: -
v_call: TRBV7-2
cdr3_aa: CASSLVDLNTEAFF
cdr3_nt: TGTGCCAGCAGCTTAGTAGATCTGAACACTGAAGCTTTCTTT

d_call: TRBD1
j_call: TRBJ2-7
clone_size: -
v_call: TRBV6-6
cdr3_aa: CASKRGQGIYEQYF
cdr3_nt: TGTGCCAGCAAACGGGGACAGGGTATCTACGAGCAGTACTTC

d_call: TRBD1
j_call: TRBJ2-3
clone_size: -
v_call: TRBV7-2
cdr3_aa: CASNRPTGTGGAYTQYF
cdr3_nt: TGTGCCAGCAACCGACCCACCGGGACAGGGGGCGCGTATACGCAGTATTTT

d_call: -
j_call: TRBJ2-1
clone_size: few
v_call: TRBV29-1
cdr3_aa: CSTGYVNNEQFF
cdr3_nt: TGCAGCACAGGGTATGTGAACAATGAGCAGTTCTTC

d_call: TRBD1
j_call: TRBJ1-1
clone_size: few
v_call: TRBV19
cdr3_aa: CASSVRTGANTEAFF
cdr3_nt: TGTGCCAGTAGTGTTCGGACAGGGGCGAACACTGAAGCTTTCTTT

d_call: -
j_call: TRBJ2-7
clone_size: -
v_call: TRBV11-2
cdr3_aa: CASSLYGEQYF
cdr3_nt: TGTGCCAGCAGCTTATATGGAGAGCAGTACTTC

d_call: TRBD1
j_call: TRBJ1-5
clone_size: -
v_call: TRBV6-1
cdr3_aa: CASNDRASNQPQHF
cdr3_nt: TGTGCCAGCAACGACAGGGCTTCCAATCAGCCCCAGCATTTT

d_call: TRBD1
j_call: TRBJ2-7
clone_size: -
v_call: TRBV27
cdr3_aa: CASSPRTLQGNEQYF
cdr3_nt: TGTGCCAGCAGTCCGAGAACCCTACAGGGGAACGAGCAGTACTTC

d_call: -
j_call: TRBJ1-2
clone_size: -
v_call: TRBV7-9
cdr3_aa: CASSLAGFYGYTF
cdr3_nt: TGTGCCAGCAGCTTAGCAGGGTTCTATGGCTACACCTTC

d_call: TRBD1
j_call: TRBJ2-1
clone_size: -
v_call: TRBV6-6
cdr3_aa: CAIALGQAYNEQFF
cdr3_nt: TGTGCCATCGCCTTGGGACAGGCCTACAATGAGCAGTTCTTC

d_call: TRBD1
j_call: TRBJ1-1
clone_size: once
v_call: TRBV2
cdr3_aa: CASTLQGVNTEAFF
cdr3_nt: TGTGCCAGCACGCTCCAGGGGGTGAACACTGAAGCTTTCTTT

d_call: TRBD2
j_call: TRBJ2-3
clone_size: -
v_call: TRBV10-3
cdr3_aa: CAISDLAGGHRDTQYF
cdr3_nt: TGTGCCATCAGTGACCTAGCGGGGGGGCACAGGGATACGCAGTATTTT